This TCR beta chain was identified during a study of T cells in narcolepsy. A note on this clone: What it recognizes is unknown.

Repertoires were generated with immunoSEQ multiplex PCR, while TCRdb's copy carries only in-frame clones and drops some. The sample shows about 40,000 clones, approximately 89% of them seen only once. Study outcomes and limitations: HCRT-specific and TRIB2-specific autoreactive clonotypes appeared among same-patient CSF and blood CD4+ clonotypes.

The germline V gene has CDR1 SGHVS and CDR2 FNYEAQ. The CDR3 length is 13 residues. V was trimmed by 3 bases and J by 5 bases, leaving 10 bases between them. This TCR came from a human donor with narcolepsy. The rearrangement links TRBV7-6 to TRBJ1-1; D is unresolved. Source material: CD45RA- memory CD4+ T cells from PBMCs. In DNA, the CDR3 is TGTGCCAGCAGCTTGGGGTTCATGACTGAAGCTTTCTTT. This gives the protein CASSLGFMTEAFF.